This entry is about one TCR beta chain. These data come from a study of human T cells and chemical hapten exposure. Germline CDR1 reads SGDLS; CDR2 reads YYNGEE. V gave up 0 bases and J gave up 0 bases, with 9 bases separating them. The CDR3 is 16 amino acids. Time point meaning: patch test 1, 2 weeks after DPC sensitization. This sample's treatment: therapeutic diphenylcyclopropenone sensitization with weekly scalp DPC. In TCRdb, the RACE reads were re-called with MiXCR into one record per CDR3 protein. The sample consists of about 120,000 distinct CDR3 sequences, 9% to 13% of them appearing once. This clonotype was obtained from a woman in her 50s with alopecia areata. Some clones in this sample may be carry-over from other donors' samples. The chain has TRBV9 and TRBJ2-2; tentative D call: TRBD2 (5 bases). The sequencing used whole blood, collected in connection with sensitization to the hapten diphenylcyclopropenone (DPC). The CDR3 DNA follows: TGTGCCAGCAGCGTAGGTCCTAGCCCGAACACCGGGGAGCTGTTTTTT. Amino acid sequence: CASSVGPSPNTGELFF.